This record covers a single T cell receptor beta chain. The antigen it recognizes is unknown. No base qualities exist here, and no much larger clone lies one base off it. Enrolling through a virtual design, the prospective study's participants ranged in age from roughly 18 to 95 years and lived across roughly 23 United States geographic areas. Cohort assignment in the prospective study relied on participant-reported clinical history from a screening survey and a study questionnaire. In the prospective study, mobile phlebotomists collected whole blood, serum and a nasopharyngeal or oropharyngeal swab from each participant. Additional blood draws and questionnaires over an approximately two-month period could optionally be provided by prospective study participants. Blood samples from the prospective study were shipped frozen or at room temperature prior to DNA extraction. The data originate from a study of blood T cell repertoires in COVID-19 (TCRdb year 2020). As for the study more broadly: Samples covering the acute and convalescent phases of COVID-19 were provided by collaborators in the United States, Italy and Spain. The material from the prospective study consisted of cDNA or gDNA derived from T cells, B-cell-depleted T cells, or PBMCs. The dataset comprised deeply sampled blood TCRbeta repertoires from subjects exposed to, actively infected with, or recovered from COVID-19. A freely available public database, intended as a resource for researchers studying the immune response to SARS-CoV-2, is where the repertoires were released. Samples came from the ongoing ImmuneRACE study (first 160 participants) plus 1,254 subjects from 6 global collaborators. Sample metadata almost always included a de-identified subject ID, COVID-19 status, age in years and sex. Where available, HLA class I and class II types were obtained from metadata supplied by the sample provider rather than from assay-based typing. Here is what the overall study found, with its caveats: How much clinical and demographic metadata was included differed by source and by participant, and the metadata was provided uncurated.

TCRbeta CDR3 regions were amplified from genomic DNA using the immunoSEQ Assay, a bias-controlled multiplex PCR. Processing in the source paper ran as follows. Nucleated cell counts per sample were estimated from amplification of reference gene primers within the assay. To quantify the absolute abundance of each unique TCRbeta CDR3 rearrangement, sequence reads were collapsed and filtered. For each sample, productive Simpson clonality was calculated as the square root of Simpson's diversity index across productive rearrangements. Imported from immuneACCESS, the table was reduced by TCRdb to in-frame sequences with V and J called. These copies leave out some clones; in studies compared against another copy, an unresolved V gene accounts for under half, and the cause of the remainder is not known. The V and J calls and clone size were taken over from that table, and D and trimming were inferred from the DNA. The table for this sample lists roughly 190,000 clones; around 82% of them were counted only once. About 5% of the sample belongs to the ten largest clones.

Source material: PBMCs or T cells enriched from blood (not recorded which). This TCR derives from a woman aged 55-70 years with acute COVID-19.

The CDR3 region reads CASSYGNRGTYEQYV. The DNA sequence follows: TGTGCCAGCAGTTACGGGAACAGGGGAACCTACGAGCAGTACGTC. Recombination linked TRBV6-5 to TRBJ2-7, with 7 junctional bases fitting TRBD1. V has 2 bases trimmed and J has 2 bases trimmed; junction bases matching no gene number 6. CDR1 and CDR2 are read off the germline V gene as MNHEY and SVGAGI. The CDR3 runs 15 residues from the cysteine to the valine. Only CDR3 DNA is held: 45 bases, read in frame from base 1.